A selection of T cell receptor beta chains follows, all from one sample in a study of cytomegalovirus exposure and HLA in healthy donors. TCRdb keeps only in-frame clones here, not all; method: immunoSEQ multiplex PCR. The sample consists of approximately 190,000 clones, 87% of them appearing once. Sequencing was done on a sample of PBMCs. These TCRs come from a boy between 2 and 10 years old in good health and CMV-seronegative. Each CDR3 is given with its conserved first and last residue. Each record gives: J gene, D gene, V gene, clone size, CDR3 DNA, CDR3 protein. The D gene is left open where the match is weak. A row's size may be missing; if present it is once, few, many or a size class.

j_call: TRBJ2-5; d_call: NA; v_call: TRBV4-1; clone_size: NA; cdr3_nt: TGCGCCAGCAGCGGGAAGGGCGGGGTTGCCCAAGAGACCCAGTACTTC; cdr3_aa: CASSGKGGVAQETQYF
j_call: TRBJ1-2; d_call: NA; v_call: TRBV28; clone_size: NA; cdr3_nt: TGTGCCAGCAGTTCCCGGGTCCCCTATGGCTACACCTTC; cdr3_aa: CASSSRVPYGYTF
j_call: TRBJ2-5; d_call: TRBD1; v_call: TRBV10-2; clone_size: NA; cdr3_nt: TGCGCCAGCAGTCCATCCCCGGGACAGGGTAGGTGGCAGTACTTC; cdr3_aa: CASSPSPGQGRWQYF
j_call: TRBJ1-5; d_call: NA; v_call: TRBV7-8; clone_size: NA; cdr3_nt: TGTGCCAGCAGCTTAGGCCCTGGGGGCTACAATCAGCCCCAGCATTTT; cdr3_aa: CASSLGPGGYNQPQHF
j_call: TRBJ2-5; d_call: NA; v_call: TRBV28; clone_size: once; cdr3_nt: TGTGCCAGCAGTTTATACTCGGAGGAGACCCAGTACTTC; cdr3_aa: CASSLYSEETQYF
j_call: TRBJ1-1; d_call: NA; v_call: TRBV29-1; clone_size: NA; cdr3_nt: TGCAGCGTTCGGGGTGACACTGAAGCTTTCTTT; cdr3_aa: CSVRGDTEAFF
j_call: TRBJ2-2; d_call: TRBD1; v_call: TRBV2; clone_size: NA; cdr3_nt: TGTGCCAGCGGGGACAGCCTTAACACCGGGGAGCTGTTTTTT; cdr3_aa: CASGDSLNTGELFF
j_call: TRBJ2-5; d_call: TRBD1; v_call: TRBV7-6; clone_size: NA; cdr3_nt: TGTGCCAGCAGCCACGACAGGGTGGTTCGGGAGACCCAGTACTTC; cdr3_aa: CASSHDRVVRETQYF
j_call: TRBJ2-7; d_call: TRBD2; v_call: TRBV5-1; clone_size: many; cdr3_nt: TGCGCCAGCAGCTTGGCCAGGGCGGGAGGCTACGAGCAGTACTTC; cdr3_aa: CASSLARAGGYEQYF
j_call: TRBJ2-5; d_call: TRBD2; v_call: TRBV9; clone_size: NA; cdr3_nt: TGTGCCAGCAGCGTAGCGGTGAGCGGGGCCTTCCAAGAGACCCAGTACTTC; cdr3_aa: CASSVAVSGAFQETQYF
j_call: TRBJ1-1; d_call: NA; v_call: TRBV15; clone_size: once; cdr3_nt: TGTGCCACCAGCACCCGACAGAGGTCCACTGAAGCTTTCTTT; cdr3_aa: CATSTRQRSTEAFF
j_call: TRBJ2-2; d_call: NA; v_call: TRBV6-7; clone_size: NA; cdr3_nt: TGTGCCAGCAGGGCAGACCCACTAGTCACCGGGGAGCTGTTTTTT; cdr3_aa: CASRADPLVTGELFF
j_call: TRBJ2-1; d_call: NA; v_call: TRBV12-5; clone_size: NA; cdr3_nt: TGTGCTAGTGGTTTTCTCCTAAGCAATGAGCAGTTCTTC; cdr3_aa: CASGFLLSNEQFF
j_call: TRBJ2-6; d_call: NA; v_call: TRBV4-2; clone_size: NA; cdr3_nt: TGTGCCAGCAGCCTTAGTATTGCAGGGATTCCTGGGGCCAACGTCCTGACTTTC; cdr3_aa: CASSLSIAGIPGANVLTF
j_call: TRBJ1-5; d_call: NA; v_call: TRBV5-1; clone_size: once; cdr3_nt: TGCGCCAGCAGCTTGGGGGCAGGGGAGGGTCAGCCCCAGCATTTT; cdr3_aa: CASSLGAGEGQPQHF
j_call: TRBJ2-6; d_call: TRBD1; v_call: TRBV29-1; clone_size: NA; cdr3_nt: TGCAGCGTTGAAGCCCCGACAGGGAATCCCCCCCCTTCAGCTGGGGCCAACGTCCTGACTTTC; cdr3_aa: CSVEAPTGNPPPSAGANVLTF
j_call: TRBJ2-4; d_call: TRBD1; v_call: TRBV28; clone_size: NA; cdr3_nt: TGTGCCAGCAGTTTAGGAGCAGGGGGCGAATCGCGAGGGTACTTC; cdr3_aa: CASSLGAGGESRGYF
j_call: TRBJ1-2; d_call: TRBD1; v_call: TRBV6-5; clone_size: NA; cdr3_nt: TGTGCCAGCAGTTACTCAGGGGGCTTGAATGGCTACACCTTC; cdr3_aa: CASSYSGGLNGYTF
j_call: TRBJ1-6; d_call: TRBD1; v_call: TRBV28; clone_size: NA; cdr3_nt: TGTGCCAGCACACTTCGGGACAGGGAGTCCTCACCCCTCCACTTT; cdr3_aa: CASTLRDRESSPLHF
j_call: TRBJ2-4; d_call: NA; v_call: TRBV5-1; clone_size: NA; cdr3_nt: TGCGCCAGCAGCTTGGCGATAACGGACATTCAGTACTTC; cdr3_aa: CASSLAITDIQYF
j_call: TRBJ2-6; d_call: TRBD2; v_call: TRBV28; clone_size: NA; cdr3_nt: TGTGCCAGCAGGGCCAGACTAGCCCAAAGCTCTGGGGCCAACGTCCTGACTTTC; cdr3_aa: CASRARLAQSSGANVLTF
j_call: TRBJ2-1; d_call: NA; v_call: TRBV9; clone_size: NA; cdr3_nt: TGTGCCAGCAACGAACGGGGGGCCTCTTACAATGAGCAGTTCTTC; cdr3_aa: CASNERGASYNEQFF
j_call: TRBJ2-5; d_call: NA; v_call: TRBV5-1; clone_size: NA; cdr3_nt: TGCGCCAGCAGCTCCCGGGACCAAGAGACCCAGTACTTC; cdr3_aa: CASSSRDQETQYF
j_call: TRBJ2-1; d_call: TRBD1; v_call: TRBV5-1; clone_size: NA; cdr3_nt: TGCGCCAGCAGCGACAGGGTCGGCAATGAGCAGTTCTTC; cdr3_aa: CASSDRVGNEQFF